One sample yielded the 7 T cell receptor beta chains listed below, sequenced in a study of blood T cell repertoires in COVID-19. Sequenced by immunoSEQ multiplex PCR; TCRdb stores in-frame clones only, minus some. This sample has some 210,000 clones; 88% occur once, and the top ten carry about 6.8%. The source material was peripheral blood. These TCRs come from a woman aged 40 to 50 who had recovered from COVID-19.

The chain employs TRBV12-3 or TRBV12-4 and TRBJ2-3, with a possible D match to TRBD2 (7 bases). V lost 8 bases to trimming and J lost 14 bases, with 20 bases between them. This CDR3 comprises 12 residues. Here the CDR3 DNA reads TGTGCCAGCTCTAATGGGGGGGCGAGCTGGTATTTT. Encoded protein: CASSNGGASWYF.

V is TRBV18 and J is TRBJ2-1; TRBD2 matches 10 bases. The CDR3 totals 15 residues. Germline V CDR1 and CDR2: KGHSH, LQKENI. Losses at the gene ends were 6 bases for V and 7 bases for J; bases not matched to a gene: 9. The DNA for the CDR3 is TGTGCCAGCTCCACAGCGGGAGGGCCGGATAATGAGCAGTTCTTC. This gives the protein CASSTAGGPDNEQFF.

V gene TRBV2 combines with J gene TRBJ1-2; TRBD1 matches at 9 bases. The CDR3 is 13 residues long. Trimming took 8 bases from V and 4 from J; bases not matched to a gene: 5. CDR1 and CDR2 (germline): SNHLY, FYNNEI. CDR3 in amino acids: CASYPGQGYGYTF. In DNA, the CDR3 is TGTGCCAGCTATCCGGGACAGGGCTATGGCTACACCTTC.

The rearrangement links TRBV7-6 to TRBJ2-7, with a possible D match to TRBD1 (5 bases). With 1 base removed from V and 2 bases from J, the gap between germline ends came to 24 bases. The length of the CDR3 is 19 residues. CDR1 is SGHVS, CDR2 FNYEAQ, per germline. The chain's CDR3 is CASSLDGRVVTKPPYEQYF. For the CDR3, the DNA is TGTGCCAGCAGCTTAGATGGCAGGGTGGTCACAAAACCACCCTACGAGCAGTACTTC.

The J gene is TRBJ1-4, the V gene TRBV19; 7 bases align to TRBD1. Germline values: CDR1 LNHDA, CDR2 SQIVND (reference sequence). Losses at the gene ends were 3 bases for V and 8 bases for J; bases not matched to a gene: 6. The length of the CDR3 is 14 residues. The CDR3 bases are TGTGCCAGTAGTATCACAGGGGACCCGGAAAAACTGTTTTTT. It yields the protein CASSITGDPEKLFF.

This clone was recorded a few times. The chain combines TRBV28 with TRBJ1-3; weak D call: TRBD1 (5 bases). The CDR3 has 16 residues. V was shortened by 7 bases and J by 0 bases, with 16 bases between the two germline ends. The V gene's germline CDR1 is MDHEN and CDR2 SYDVKM. The CDR3 sequence: CASTPSGLRSGNTIYF. CDR3 bases: TGTGCCAGCACTCCGTCGGGACTTCGCTCTGGAAACACCATATATTTT.

The count of this clone is one. The genes are TRBV29-1 and TRBJ2-7, with TRBD2 identical over 7 bases. J was trimmed by 2 bases and V by 3 bases; bases with no gene match: 10. Germline V gene data show CDR1 as SQVTM and CDR2 as ANQGSEA. The CDR3 is 15 amino acids. The CDR3 DNA follows: TGCAGCGTTGAGAGCCCCGCGCGGGAGACCTACGAGCAGTACTTC. Protein sequence: CSVESPARETYEQYF.